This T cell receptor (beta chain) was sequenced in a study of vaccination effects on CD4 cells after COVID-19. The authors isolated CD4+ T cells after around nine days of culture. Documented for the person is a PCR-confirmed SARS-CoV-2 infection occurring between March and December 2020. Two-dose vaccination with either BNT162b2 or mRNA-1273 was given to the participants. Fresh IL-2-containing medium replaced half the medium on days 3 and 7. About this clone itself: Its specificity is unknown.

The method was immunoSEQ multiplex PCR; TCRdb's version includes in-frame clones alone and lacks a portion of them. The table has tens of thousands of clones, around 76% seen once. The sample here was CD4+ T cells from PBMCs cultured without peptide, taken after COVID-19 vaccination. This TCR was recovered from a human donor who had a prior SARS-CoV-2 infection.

The CDR3 DNA is TGTGCCAGCAGTTCCCGGGACCTCTATGGCTACACCTTC. Its protein product is CASSSRDLYGYTF. The genes are TRBV6-5 and TRBJ1-2; perhaps TRBD1 as D (5 bases). Germline values: CDR1 MNHEY, CDR2 SVGAGI. Trimming shortened V by 4 bases and J by 4 bases, and 10 bases separated the two germline ends. The CDR3 contains 13 residues.